A single sample is the source of the 18 T cell receptor beta chains below, sequenced in a study of post-analysis software for immune sequencing data. Their specific antigens are unknown. Unique-molecular-identifier-tagged TCR beta cDNA libraries were used. TCRdb reanalysed the PCR reads using MiXCR and keeps one entry per CDR3 protein. The sample records roughly 800,000 distinct CDR3 sequences, about 45% being singletons. Study-level points and caveats: TRBV segments more frequent in patients than in controls numbered roughly 5 and included TRBV5-6, TRBV5-1 and TRBV20-1.

Sequencing input: blood. The receptor set was obtained from a girl aged 10 to 17 with multiple sclerosis.

This clonotype was seen a few times. The V call is TRBV12-3 or TRBV12-4, the J call TRBJ2-1; D uncertain. Trimming took off 4 bases at V and 2 bases at J, with 9 bases between the two ends. CDR3 length equals 14 residues. The CDR3 DNA is TGTGCCAGCAGTTACAACCTACCCTACAATGAGCAGTTCTTC. This sequence encodes CASSYNLPYNEQFF.

This chain joins TRBV20-1 and TRBJ2-5; possible D gene TRBD2, 6 bases. Germline-derived CDR1 and CDR2 are DFQATT and SNEGSKA (reference sequence). V was clipped by 2 bases and J by 1 base, with 14 bases between them. The CDR3 contains 15 residues. The CDR3 is CSARIAGGSQETQYF. The CDR3 nucleotides read TGCAGTGCTAGAATAGCAGGAGGGTCCCAAGAGACCCAGTACTTC.

This clonotype has only a few counts. This chain joins TRBV29-1 and TRBJ2-5, with TRBD2 as a possible D gene (7 bases). The V and J ends lost 3 bases and 1 base respectively, with 12 bases between them. CDR1 and CDR2 (germline): SQVTM, ANQGSEA. CDR3 size: 14 residues. The CDR3 reads CSVEKGGGQETQYF. The CDR3 DNA reads as TGCAGCGTTGAGAAGGGGGGGGGCCAAGAGACCCAGTACTTC.

This clonotype came up a few times. This chain uses TRBV7-2 with TRBJ2-5; D might be TRBD2 (6 bases). Near its end, the DNA agrees better with TRBJ2-7, so the J call may be wrong. Germline V gene data show CDR1 as SGHTA and CDR2 as FQGNSA. This CDR3 contains 13 residues. The CDR3: CASSLAGGSEQYF. DNA for the CDR3: TGTGCCAGCAGCTTAGCGGGAGGAAGCGAGCAGTACTTC.

The table lists this clonotype with a few counts. One end of the junction is discordant with germline, which a read error may explain. The rearrangement uses TRBV5-1 and TRBJ2-1, with a weak D call TRBD2 (6 bases). Germline V gene lookup returns CDR1 SGHRS and CDR2 YFSETQ. This CDR3 is built from 15 residues. DNA for the CDR3: TGCGCCGGCAGTATCGAAGAGCGGGTATACAATGAGCAGTTCTTC. It is translated as CAGSIEERVYNEQFF.

The gene calls are TRBV10-3 and TRBJ2-3; 8 bases are a match to TRBD1. In germline, CDR1 is ENHRY, CDR2 SYGVKD. The CDR3 contains 15 residues. V trimming: 5 bases; J trimming: 3 bases; junction bases outside the gene matches: 7. CDR3 nucleotides: TGTGCCATCAGTCCAGGGGGCGCAGGGACAGATACGCAGTATTTT. Amino acids: CAISPGGAGTDTQYF.

V and J are TRBV10-3 and TRBJ1-2; 8 bases fit TRBD1. With 7 bases clipped from V and 2 bases from J, the junction kept 12 bases outside the gene matches. CDR1 ENHRY and CDR2 SYGVKD come from the germline V gene. The CDR3 has 16 residues. The CDR3, as DNA: TGTGCCATCACCCCGGGGAGGACAGGGATGAACTATGGCTACACCTTC. Its protein is CAITPGRTGMNYGYTF.

J is TRBJ1-5 and V is TRBV7-9; 8 nucleotides match TRBD1. Per the germline V gene, CDR1 is SEHNR and CDR2 is FQNEAQ (reference sequence). There are 16 residues in the CDR3. V lost 3 bases, J lost 7 bases, and 11 bases stayed unmatched. The CDR3 sequence is CASSFFGGQGNQPQHF. CDR3 nucleotides: TGTGCCAGCAGCTTCTTCGGAGGACAGGGTAACCAGCCCCAGCATTTT. The whole variable domain, filled in from reference TRBV7-9 and TRBJ1-5, reads DTGVSQNPRHKITKRGQNVTFRCDPISEHNRLYWYRQTLGQGPEFLTYFQNEAQLEKSRLLSDRFSAERPKGSFSTLEIQRTEQGDSAMYLCASSFFGGQGNQPQHFGDGTRLSIL.

In this sample, this clonotype turned up a few times. The J gene is TRBJ1-2, the V gene TRBV4-2; D may be TRBD1 (6 bases). The germline V gene encodes CDR1 LGHNA and CDR2 YNFKEQ. The CDR3 runs 18 residues. V was clipped by 0 bases and J by 0 bases, with 17 bases between them. The CDR3 bases are TGTGCCAGCAGCCAAGATCGGGGGCTTAGGCAGCCTAACTATGGCTACACCTTC. This gives the protein CASSQDRGLRQPNYGYTF.

The rearrangement links TRBV29-1 to TRBJ2-3; D is uncertain. Trimming removed 7 bases at V and 2 bases at J, with 10 bases between. The CDR3 contains 12 residues. Per the germline V gene, CDR1 is SQVTM and CDR2 is ANQGSEA. DNA for the CDR3: TGCAGCGGAGCAGAGACCACAGATACGCAGTATTTT. Translating it yields CSGAETTDTQYF.

The V gene is TRBV24-1, the J gene TRBJ1-2; D perhaps matches TRBD1 (6 bases). The CDR3 has 13 amino acids. Trimming shortened V by 3 bases and J by 5 bases, and 9 bases separated the two germline ends. CDR1 and CDR2 (germline): KGHDR, SFDVKD. CDR3 loop: CATSDIQGYGYTF. Written as DNA, the CDR3 is TGTGCCACCAGTGATATCCAGGGGTATGGCTACACCTTC.

This clonotype appeared a single time. The CDR3 spells CASSRDRMNTEAFF. For the CDR3, the DNA is TGTGCCAGCAGTCGGGACAGGATGAACACTGAAGCTTTCTTT. The rearrangement uses TRBV12-3 or TRBV12-4 and TRBJ1-1; 8 bases line up with TRBD1. Trimming at V came to 5 bases and at J to 0 bases, leaving 2 bases not matched to a gene. This CDR3 contains 14 residues.

Only a few counts were recorded for this clonotype. The chain combines TRBV15 with TRBJ2-7; 9 positions agree with TRBD1. Germline values: CDR1 LNHNV, CDR2 YYDKDF (reference sequence). Trimming took 8 bases from V and 4 from J; bases not matched to a gene: 6. The length of the CDR3 is 13 residues. The CDR3 reads CATGTGNGYEQYF. The CDR3 DNA reads as TGTGCCACCGGGACAGGGAATGGATACGAGCAGTACTTC.

The chain has TRBV4-1 and TRBJ2-7; 13 bases fit TRBD2. V trimming: 3 bases; J trimming: 2 bases; junction bases outside the gene matches: 4. Germline values: CDR1 MGHRA, CDR2 YSYEKL. This CDR3 is 16 amino acids long. The CDR3 DNA sequence: TGCGCCAGCAGCCAGAGTACTAGCGGGAGGGCCTACGAGCAGTACTTC. This encodes CASSQSTSGRAYEQYF.

This chain links TRBV29-1 with TRBJ2-5; D is perhaps TRBD1 or TRBD2 (5 bases each). The V end was cut by 4 bases, the J end by 5 bases, with 11 bases between. CDR1 is SQVTM, CDR2 ANQGSEA, per germline. CDR3 size: 12 residues. The CDR3 nucleotides are TGCAGCGTTGTGGCTGGGACGGAGACCCAGTACTTC. This translates into CSVVAGTETQYF.

A few counts support this clonotype. This rearrangement joins TRBV7-9 to TRBJ2-7; D is unclear. The V and J ends lost 2 bases and 12 bases respectively, with 11 bases between them. Germline values: CDR1 SEHNR, CDR2 FQNEAQ (reference sequence). The CDR3 runs to 11 residues. In nucleotides, the CDR3 is TGTGCCAGCAGCTTACTGGAAGTCGTGTACTTC. Residues: CASSLLEVVYF.

The V call is TRBV6-2 or TRBV6-3, the J call TRBJ1-2; D not certain. This CDR3 contains 13 residues. The V gene lost 5 bases and the J gene lost 3 bases, with 10 bases spanning the gap. Germline V lookup: CDR1 MNHEY, CDR2 SVGEGT. CDR3 coding DNA: TGTGCCAGCAGTGGCCGGGGAGACTATGGCTACACCTTC. The encoded protein is CASSGRGDYGYTF.

This clonotype appeared a few times. The chain carries TRBV14 and TRBJ2-3; D is unclear. The CDR3 is made up of 15 amino acids. The germline V and J ends were trimmed by 2 bases and 0 bases, with 9 bases remaining between them. From germline, CDR1 is SGHDN and CDR2 FVKESK. CDR3 amino acids: CASSQTTPSTDTQYF. Here the CDR3 DNA reads TGTGCCAGCAGCCAAACTACCCCTAGCACAGATACGCAGTATTTT.